These 25 T cell receptor beta chains came from one sample sequenced in a study of cytomegalovirus exposure and HLA in healthy donors. Vbeta (60) and Jbeta (13) primers were used in the PCR. Profiling relied on immunoSEQ multiplex PCR, and the TCRdb table lists in-frame clones only, not all of them. The table shows 150,000 to 200,000 clones, with more than 65% occurring only once. The sample consisted of PBMCs. These receptors originate from a woman between 25 and 40 years old in good health and CMV-seronegative.

V and J are TRBV4-3 and TRBJ1-4; the match to TRBD1 covers 7 bases. Germline V lookup: CDR1 LGHNA, CDR2 YSLEER. The CDR3 loop spans 17 amino acids. Germline trimming cut 0 bases from V and 5 bases from J; bases unmatched to any gene: 9. The CDR3 nucleotides read TGCGCCAGCAGCCAAGAGAAATTGACAGGGTGGAATGAAAAACTGTTTTTT. Translation gives CASSQEKLTGWNEKLFF.

DNA of the CDR3: TGTGCCAGCAGCCAGCTCACTAGCGGGGCCTACAATGAGCAGTTCTTC. It codes for CASSQLTSGAYNEQFF. V gene TRBV7-6 combines with J gene TRBJ2-1, with TRBD2 matching 10 bases. This CDR3 comprises 16 residues. The trim removed 5 bases at V and 2 bases at J, leaving 6 bases unmatched. CDR1 SGHVS and CDR2 FNYEAQ come from the germline V gene.

The V gene is TRBV19, the J gene TRBJ1-2, with a possible D match to TRBD1 (6 bases). This CDR3 is 14 amino acids long. Germline CDR1 LNHDA, CDR2 SQIVND (reference sequence). Trimming removed 7 bases at V and 8 bases at J, with 20 bases between. The CDR3 is CASTIGGAPGGYTF. CDR3 nucleotide sequence: TGTGCCAGTACGATCGGGGGGGCCCCTGGAGGCTACACCTTC.

V usage is TRBV27 and J usage is TRBJ1-1; possible D gene TRBD1, 5 bases. Germline-derived CDR1 and CDR2 are MNHEY and SMNVEV (reference sequence). Trimming took 10 bases from V and 3 from J, leaving 12 bases between them. The CDR3 length is 12 residues. The CDR3, as DNA: TGTGCCACTAGGGGCGGAGACACTGAAGCTTTCTTT. This translates into CATRGGDTEAFF.

The chain employs TRBV4-1 and TRBJ2-2; possibly TRBD2 for D (5 bases). The CDR3 loop spans 15 amino acids. The V and J ends lost 4 bases and 5 bases respectively, with 14 bases between them. Germline loops: CDR1 MGHRA, CDR2 YSYEKL. The CDR3 bases are TGCGCCAGCAGCCGAACACTAGTCAGAACCGGGGAGCTGTTTTTT. This gives the protein CASSRTLVRTGELFF.

The CDR3 nucleotides are TGTGCCAGCAGCTTACAGGGGCTCGGCACTGAAGCTTTCTTT. This codes for CASSLQGLGTEAFF. This chain connects TRBV7-8 to TRBJ1-1; tentatively, D is TRBD1 (6 bases). This CDR3 is built from 14 residues. The germline gives CDR1 SGHVS, CDR2 FQNEAQ. V lost 2 bases, J lost 4 bases, and 11 bases lay in between.

This clone showed up just once. V and J are TRBV7-3 and TRBJ1-6, with TRBD1 as a possible D gene (6 bases). V dropped 6 bases and J dropped 10 bases, with 16 bases sitting between them. CDR3 length: 14 residues. CDR1 is SGHTA and CDR2 is FQGTGA in the germline V gene. The CDR3 reads CASRRDTRSSPLHF. Written as DNA, the CDR3 is TGTGCCAGCAGGAGGGACACCCGATCCTCACCCCTCCACTTT.

This clone occurred a few times. V is TRBV10-1 and J is TRBJ2-7; D remains ambiguous. The CDR3 consists of 13 residues. V was clipped by 1 base and J by 4 bases, with 8 bases between them. Looked up from germline, CDR1 is WNHNN and CDR2 is SYGVQD (reference sequence). The CDR3 region is CASSEFPGYEQYF. CDR3 nucleotide sequence: TGCGCCAGCAGTGAGTTTCCAGGTTACGAGCAGTACTTC.

The rearrangement uses TRBV29-1 and TRBJ1-1; no definite D call. Germline V gives CDR1 SQVTM, CDR2 ANQGSEA. V was clipped by 1 base and J by 2 bases, with 14 bases between them. This CDR3 comprises 15 residues. Written as DNA, the CDR3 is TGCAGCGTTGAAGTTTTGGGCAGGCTAAACACTGAAGCTTTCTTT. This gives the protein CSVEVLGRLNTEAFF.

The V gene is TRBV5-8, the J gene TRBJ2-7; TRBD1 matches at 7 bases. V trimming: 0 bases; J trimming: 5 bases; junction bases outside the gene matches: 2. The CDR3 consists of 13 residues. The germline V gene has CDR1 SGHTS and CDR2 YDEGEE. The CDR3 DNA follows: TGTGCCAGCAGCTTGGCCGGGACAGACGAGCAGTACTTC. This codes for CASSLAGTDEQYF.

This clone turned up a few times. The V and J genes are TRBV6-1 and TRBJ2-7; TRBD1 agrees at 12 bases. Germline V gene data show CDR1 as MNHNS and CDR2 as SASEGT. The CDR3 length is 15 residues. The V and J ends lost 2 bases and 6 bases, in that order; junction bases with no gene match: 5. CDR3 bases: TGTGCCAGCAGTGAATCACCGGGACAGGGGGCCGAGCAGTACTTC. This translates into CASSESPGQGAEQYF.

The chain combines TRBV9 with TRBJ2-2, with TRBD1 identical over 10 bases. CDR3 length: 17 amino acids. Trimming cost V 5 bases and J 1 base; bases outside gene matches: 8. CDR1 SGDLS and CDR2 YYNGEE come from the germline V gene. The CDR3: CASSAPGQGLNTGELFF. The CDR3 nucleotides are TGTGCCAGCAGTGCCCCGGGACAGGGGCTGAACACCGGGGAGCTGTTTTTT. Full variable domain (outside the CDR3, taken from reference TRBV9 and TRBJ2-2): DSGVTQTPKHLITATGQRVTLRCSPRSGDLSVYWYQQSLDQGLQFLIQYYNGEERAKGNILERFSAQQFPDLHSELNLSSLELGDSALYFCASSAPGQGLNTGELFFGEGSRLTVL.

J is TRBJ2-7 and V is TRBV6-5, with D perhaps TRBD2 (7 bases). This CDR3 contains 15 residues. V shed 0 bases and J shed 5 bases, with 14 bases lying between them. CDR1 is MNHEY, CDR2 SVGAGI, per germline. The CDR3 sequence is CASSYSGGRENEQYF. CDR3 in DNA: TGTGCCAGCAGTTACTCCGGGGGGCGCGAGAACGAGCAGTACTTC.

The chain combines TRBV19 with TRBJ2-1; no clear D. In germline, CDR1 is LNHDA, CDR2 SQIVND (reference sequence). V lost 3 bases, J lost 3 bases, and 9 bases lay in between. The CDR3 has 14 residues. The CDR3 loop reads CASSILPLYNEQFF. The DNA for the CDR3 is TGTGCCAGTAGTATTCTCCCACTCTACAATGAGCAGTTCTTC.

This clone has a handful of counts. The genes are TRBV11-2 and TRBJ1-5; D not resolved. Trimming shortened V by 5 bases and J by 6 bases, and 8 bases separated the two germline ends. CDR1 SGHAT and CDR2 FQNNGV come from the germline V gene. This CDR3 has 12 residues. DNA of the CDR3: TGTGCCAGCAGCCTAACGGGTCAGCCCCAGCATTTT. This encodes CASSLTGQPQHF. Together with reference TRBV11-2 and TRBJ1-5, the CDR3 gives the full variable domain: EAGVAQSPRYKIIEKRQSVAFWCNPISGHATLYWYQQILGQGPKLLIQFQNNGVVDDSQLPKDRFSAERLKGVDSTLKIQPAKLEDSAVYLCASSLTGQPQHFGDGTRLSIL.

The chain carries TRBV29-1 and TRBJ1-2; D is uncertain. Germline assignment: CDR1 SQVTM and CDR2 ANQGSEA. The CDR3 length is 13 residues. Trimming took off 7 bases at V and 7 bases at J, with 19 bases between the two ends. Here the CDR3 reads CSGKAGSPGGYTF. As DNA, the CDR3 is TGCAGCGGAAAGGCCGGGAGCCCAGGTGGCTACACCTTC.

In regard to this clone: At the DNA level, this CDR3 is encoded by other sequences in the same sample as well. The chain uses TRBV7-9 and TRBJ2-5, with 8 bases matching TRBD2. V shed 8 bases and J 0 bases; nucleotides not matched to a gene: 11. CDR3 size: 16 residues. Germline values: CDR1 SEHNR, CDR2 FQNEAQ (reference sequence). In DNA, the CDR3 is TGTGCCAGCCGTACCGGGGGGGGTGGGAACCAAGAGACCCAGTACTTC. This codes for CASRTGGGGNQETQYF.

This chain uses TRBV5-6 with TRBJ2-7, with D uncertain. Looked up from germline, CDR1 is SGHDT and CDR2 is YYEEEE. The V end lost 0 bases, the J end lost 7 bases, and 5 bases lay between the germline ends. CDR3 length: 11 amino acids. The CDR3 DNA reads as TGTGCCAGCAGCTTGGGCGAAGAGCAGTACTTC. It codes for CASSLGEEQYF.

The genes are TRBV19 and TRBJ1-1, with a tentative D call TRBD1 (5 bases). This CDR3 comprises 12 residues. V lost 5 bases to trimming and J lost 4 bases, with 8 bases between them. In germline, CDR1 is LNHDA, CDR2 SQIVND (reference sequence). CDR3: CASSGGTTEAFF. CDR3 coding DNA: TGTGCCAGTAGTGGGGGGACCACTGAAGCTTTCTTT.

This chain joins TRBV15 and TRBJ2-1, with a tentative D call TRBD1 (5 bases). The CDR3 totals 16 residues. V lost 5 bases to trimming and J lost 0 bases, with 14 bases between them. Germline loops: CDR1 LNHNV, CDR2 YYDKDF (reference sequence). CDR3 loop: CATSGFQGSSYNEQFF. CDR3 coding DNA: TGTGCCACCAGCGGATTCCAGGGTAGCTCCTACAATGAGCAGTTCTTC. Complete variable domain (other parts from reference TRBV15 and TRBJ2-1): DAMVIQNPRYQVTQFGKPVTLSCSQTLNHNVMYWYQQKSSQAPKLLFHYYDKDFNNEADTPDNFQSRRPNTSFCFLDIRSPGLGDTAMYLCATSGFQGSSYNEQFFGPGTRLTVL.

This clone was detected only once. The chain is built from TRBV2 and TRBJ2-1, with TRBD2 matching 9 bases. Germline values: CDR1 SNHLY, CDR2 FYNNEI. The trim removed 4 bases at V and 3 bases at J, leaving 10 bases unmatched. This CDR3 has 17 amino acids. The CDR3 DNA sequence: TGTGCCAGCAGTGTTGGTAGCGGGGGCCTTCTCTACAATGAGCAGTTCTTC. Translated, it gives CASSVGSGGLLYNEQFF.

The chain recombines TRBV25-1 with TRBJ1-2; TRBD1 agrees at 7 bases. This CDR3 region has 16 residues. Trimming cost V 10 bases and J 2 bases; bases outside gene matches: 16. Germline CDR1 MGHDK, CDR2 SYGVNS. CDR3 nucleotide sequence: TGTGCCACCTCAGGGTCCGGGACAGAGATAAACTATGGCTACACCTTC. Amino acids: CATSGSGTEINYGYTF.

This sequence joins TRBV29-1 and TRBJ1-2, with 7 bases matching TRBD1. CDR3 length equals 14 residues. Losses at the gene ends were 4 bases for V and 4 bases for J; bases not matched to a gene: 9. In germline, CDR1 is SQVTM, CDR2 ANQGSEA. CDR3 protein: CSVGRDRVGYGYTF. The CDR3 DNA reads TGCAGCGTTGGACGAGACAGGGTCGGCTATGGCTACACCTTC.

The chain links TRBV15 to TRBJ1-6; 7 bases align to TRBD1. The CDR3 has 15 amino acids. CDR1 LNHNV and CDR2 YYDKDF come from the germline V gene (reference sequence). After removal of 3 bases from V and 6 bases from J, the junction contained 5 bases not matched to a gene. The CDR3 region has the DNA TGTGCCACCAGCAGGACAGGGACGGGTAATTCACCCCTCCACTTT. It specifies CATSRTGTGNSPLHF.

The rearrangement uses TRBV4-3 and TRBJ1-2; maybe TRBD1 (6 bases). Trimming removed 0 bases from V and 0 bases from J, with 11 bases in between. The CDR3 is 16 amino acids. CDR1 and CDR2 (germline): LGHNA, YSLEER. The CDR3 DNA reads as TGCGCCAGCAGCCAAGATCCCGCAGGGGCTAACTATGGCTACACCTTC. This sequence encodes CASSQDPAGANYGYTF.